The next 21 T cell receptor beta chains were all read from a single sample in a study of blood T cell repertoires in COVID-19. Sequencing used immunoSEQ multiplex PCR; TCRdb keeps in-frame clones, though not all of them. The sample records 150,000 to 180,000 clones, about 80% being singletons. The specimen sequenced was PBMCs or T cells enriched from blood (not recorded which). The receptors were sampled from a man aged 50-59 years who had recovered from COVID-19.

In this sample, this clone turned up once. Other nucleotide sequences in the sample specify the same CDR3. This chain connects TRBV5-1 to TRBJ1-1; no clear D gene. CDR3 length: 12 amino acids. From germline, CDR1 is SGHRS and CDR2 YFSETQ. V gave up 3 bases and J gave up 2 bases, with 5 bases separating them. The CDR3, as DNA: TGCGCCAGCAGCTCCGGTAACACTGAAGCTTTCTTT. This translates into CASSSGNTEAFF.

The rearrangement links TRBV11-3 to TRBJ2-5; 8 bases align to TRBD1. Germline trimming cut 4 bases from V and 0 bases from J; bases unmatched to any gene: 10. The CDR3 has 17 residues. Germline V gene sequence: CDR1 SGHNT, CDR2 YENEEA. The CDR3 here is CASSSSDRGRYQETQYF. For the CDR3, the DNA is TGTGCCAGCAGCTCCTCAGACAGGGGAAGGTACCAAGAGACCCAGTACTTC. The variable domain in full, completed from reference TRBV11-3 and TRBJ2-5, reads EAGVVQSPRYKIIEKKQPVAFWCNPISGHNTLYWYLQNLGQGPELLIRYENEEAVDDSQLPKDRFSAERLKGVDSTLKIQPAELGDSAVYLCASSSSDRGRYQETQYFGPGTRLLVL.

This chain joins TRBV6-1 and TRBJ1-6, with D tentatively TRBD1 (6 bases). Germline V CDR1 and CDR2: MNHNS, SASEGT. V was clipped by 2 bases and J by 7 bases, with 24 bases between them. The CDR3 runs to 19 residues. CDR3 DNA sequence: TGTGCCAGCAGTGAACAAAGGGCAGATCAGGGGCGCAGGAATTCACCCCTCCACTTT. Its protein is CASSEQRADQGRRNSPLHF.

The V call is TRBV14, the J call TRBJ1-6; TRBD1 aligns across 7 bases. V lost 2 bases to trimming and J lost 6 bases; unmatched junction nucleotides: 10. Germline-derived CDR1 and CDR2 are SGHDN and FVKESK. The CDR3 has 17 residues. The DNA for the CDR3 is TGTGCCAGCAGCCAACACTCAGGACAGGCCTTTAATTCACCCCTCCACTTT. This sequence encodes CASSQHSGQAFNSPLHF.

V usage is TRBV18 and J usage is TRBJ2-3, with TRBD2 identical over 13 bases. Germline loops: CDR1 KGHSH, CDR2 LQKENI. The V and J ends lost 7 bases and 2 bases, in that order; junction bases with no gene match: 6. The CDR3 loop spans 16 amino acids. DNA for the CDR3: TGTGCCAGCTTCAAAACTAGCGGGGGGGCCACAGATACGCAGTATTTT. Residues: CASFKTSGGATDTQYF.

A single count supports this clone. The chain employs TRBV11-2 and TRBJ1-3; TRBD1 might be the D (6 bases). With 2 bases removed from V and 11 bases from J, the gap between germline ends came to 13 bases. The germline CDR1 and CDR2 sequences are SGHAT and FQNNGV. The CDR3 consists of 13 residues. The CDR3 DNA sequence: TGTGCCAGCAGCTTACAGGACAGATCCCCCATATATTTT. Its protein product is CASSLQDRSPIYF.

The genes are TRBV25-1 and TRBJ1-2; D remains ambiguous. This CDR3 has 12 residues. V lost 1 base, J lost 7 bases, and 7 bases lay in between. Looked up from germline, CDR1 is MGHDK and CDR2 is SYGVNS. The CDR3 reads CASSEFLSGYTF. The CDR3 DNA reads as TGTGCCAGCAGTGAATTTCTAAGTGGCTACACCTTC.

V and J are TRBV7-2 and TRBJ2-2, with TRBD2 matching over 8 bases. The CDR3 loop spans 19 amino acids. Germline-derived CDR1 and CDR2 are SGHTA and FQGNSA. The ends lost 2 bases at V and 6 bases at J; junction bases unmatched: 17. The CDR3 region has the DNA TGTGCCAGCAGCTTACGTGCGGCACCGGGCGGGGGGACATCCGGGGAGCTGTTTTTT. Translating it yields CASSLRAAPGGGTSGELFF.

This chain joins TRBV7-9 and TRBJ1-5; possible D gene TRBD1, 6 bases. CDR1 and CDR2 (germline): SEHNR, FQNEAQ (reference sequence). CDR3 length equals 16 residues. V lost 1 base, J lost 6 bases, and 16 bases lay in between. In DNA form, the CDR3 reads TGTGCCAGCAGCTTAGATGGGGAGGGGGGCGGTCAGCCCCAGCATTTT. It encodes CASSLDGEGGGQPQHF.

CDR3 loop: CASNGGGGNINYGYTF. The CDR3 nucleotides read TGTGCCAGCAATGGGGGCGGGGGAAATATAAACTATGGCTACACCTTC. The chain has TRBV7-2 and TRBJ1-2; a possible D gene is TRBD1 (6 bases). The germline gives CDR1 SGHTA, CDR2 FQGNSA. The CDR3 extends over 16 amino acids. V shed 7 bases and J shed 2 bases, with 20 bases lying between them.

The chain combines TRBV5-1 with TRBJ2-7; 7 bases fit TRBD2. The length of the CDR3 is 17 residues. V shed 4 bases, J shed 0 bases, and the junction held 13 bases outside the gene matches. Germline lookup yields CDR1 SGHRS and CDR2 YFSETQ. CDR3 residues: CASSSALAAQSSYEQYF. Written as DNA, the CDR3 is TGCGCCAGCAGCAGCGCCCTAGCGGCGCAAAGCTCCTACGAGCAGTACTTC. Drawing the rest from reference TRBV5-1 and TRBJ2-7, the complete variable domain is KAGVTQTPRYLIKTRGQQVTLSCSPISGHRSVSWYQQTPGQGLQFLFEYFSETQRNKGNFPGRFSGRQFSNSRSEMNVSTLELGDSALYLCASSSALAAQSSYEQYFGPGTRLTVT.

The chain links TRBV3-1 (or the pseudogene TRBV3-2) to TRBJ1-1; 7 nucleotides agree with TRBD1. The trim removed 3 bases at V and 7 bases at J, leaving 8 bases unmatched. This CDR3 spans 14 amino acids. Germline V gene data show CDR1 as LGHDT and CDR2 as YNNKEL (reference sequence). CDR3 sequence reads: CASSQTPGGGEAFF. CDR3 coding DNA: TGTGCCAGCAGCCAGACCCCAGGGGGAGGTGAAGCTTTCTTT.

The chain links TRBV7-8 to TRBJ2-1; 12 bases fit TRBD2. Germline V lookup: CDR1 SGHVS, CDR2 FQNEAQ. The V and J ends lost 0 bases and 4 bases, in that order; junction bases with no gene match: 7. The length of the CDR3 is 18 residues. As DNA, the CDR3 is TGTGCCAGCAGCTTAGCCCTAGCGGGGGGGCAGGATTACAATGAGCAGTTCTTC. Protein: CASSLALAGGQDYNEQFF. Using reference TRBV7-8 and TRBJ2-1 for the parts outside the CDR3, the full variable domain is GAGVSQSPRYKVAKRGQDVALRCDPISGHVSLFWYQQALGQGPEFLTYFQNEAQLDKSGLPSDRFFAERPEGSVSTLKIQRTQQEDSAVYLCASSLALAGGQDYNEQFFGPGTRLTVL.

The V and J genes are TRBV18 and TRBJ1-4; D not certain. Germline CDR1 is KGHSH and CDR2 is LQKENI. The ends were cut back, 6 bases at V and 4 bases at J, with 12 bases in the middle. This CDR3 contains 14 residues. The CDR3 sequence is CASSLTAINEKLFF. For the CDR3, the DNA is TGTGCCAGCTCCCTTACAGCCATTAATGAAAAACTGTTTTTT.

The gene calls are TRBV29-1 and TRBJ2-7, with 8 positions matching TRBD1. The CDR3 sequence is 12 residues long. V shed 4 bases and J 3 bases; nucleotides not matched to a gene: 2. The V gene's germline CDR1 is SQVTM and CDR2 ANQGSEA. The CDR3 region has the DNA TGCAGCGTTGTAGGGACAGGCTACGAGCAGTACTTC. Amino acid sequence: CSVVGTGYEQYF.

The chain joins TRBV23-1 to TRBJ1-1; D remains ambiguous. TRBV23-1 belongs to the ORF category, with a function that is uncertain. V lost 0 bases and J 0 bases, leaving 11 bases between the germline ends. This CDR3 comprises 16 residues. The CDR3: CASSQSRLPVNTEAFF. The CDR3 nucleotides are TGCGCCAGCAGTCAATCGAGGCTGCCCGTGAACACTGAAGCTTTCTTT.

The chain has TRBV2 and TRBJ2-7, with 7 bases lining up with TRBD1. The CDR3 runs to 12 residues. The germline CDR1 and CDR2 sequences are SNHLY and FYNNEI. The junction had 5 bases not matched to a gene; V was cut back by 6 bases and J by 6 bases. CDR3 loop: CASRPGTVEQYF. DNA of the CDR3: TGTGCCAGCAGGCCCGGGACAGTCGAGCAGTACTTC.

The chain is built from TRBV18 and TRBJ1-2, with TRBD1 matching 12 bases. Losses at the gene ends were 6 bases for V and 7 bases for J; bases not matched to a gene: 9. The CDR3 contains 15 residues. The germline gives CDR1 KGHSH, CDR2 LQKENI. The CDR3 here is CASSPTGTGGGGYTF. DNA of the CDR3: TGTGCCAGCTCCCCGACCGGGACAGGGGGCGGTGGCTACACCTTC.

This chain uses TRBV7-7 with TRBJ2-3; D is undetermined. V was cut by 4 bases and J by 0 bases, with 17 bases left in between. The CDR3 sequence is 17 residues long. Germline CDR1 SSHAT, CDR2 FNYEAQ (reference sequence). As DNA, the CDR3 is TGTGCCAGCAGCTCCATGAGGATCGCGATGAGCACAGATACGCAGTATTTT. It is translated as CASSSMRIAMSTDTQYF.

Worth noting for this clone: Other DNA sequences in the sample encode the same CDR3. This chain joins TRBV7-9 and TRBJ1-1; D is uncertain. There are 13 residues in the CDR3. Germline V lookup: CDR1 SEHNR, CDR2 FQNEAQ (reference sequence). Trimming stripped 0 bases from V and 1 base from J, with 3 bases between. In DNA, the CDR3 is TGTGCCAGCAGCTTAGCCAGGAACACTGAAGCTTTCTTT. Its translation: CASSLARNTEAFF.

V is TRBV9 and J is TRBJ1-1; 7 bases map to TRBD1. Germline V gene data show CDR1 as SGDLS and CDR2 as YYNGEE. V shed 0 bases, J shed 9 bases, and the junction held 5 bases outside the gene matches. CDR3 length equals 13 residues. As DNA, the CDR3 is TGTGCCAGCAGCGTAGAGGGGGCGGAAAAAGCTTTCTTT. It encodes CASSVEGAEKAFF.